The next 30 T cell receptor beta chains were all read from a single sample in a study of CD8+ T cells in alopecia areata. Following RNA extraction, reverse transcription yielded cDNA that acted as the sequencing template. Assay: immunoSEQ multiplex PCR; the TCRdb copy retains only in-frame clones and omits some. The profile covers 150,000 to 200,000 clones, with roughly 60% appearing a single time and 1% taken by the ten largest. Indicated treatment: oral pan-JAK inhibitor, 5-10 mg twice daily. The starting material was CD4+ T cells sorted from blood, obtained at week 24, from a patient treated with tofacitinib. The receptors were sampled from a human donor with alopecia areata.

V and J are TRBV29-1 and TRBJ2-5; TRBD2 aligns across 9 bases. CDR3 length: 13 amino acids. Germline V gene data show CDR1 as SQVTM and CDR2 as ANQGSEA. J lost 1 base, V lost 5 bases, and 2 bases had no gene match. The DNA of the CDR3 is TGCAGCGTTCTAGCGGGGTCCCAAGAGACCCAGTACTTC. Residues: CSVLAGSQETQYF.

The rearrangement joins TRBV15 to TRBJ1-6; no clear D. The CDR3 runs to 15 residues. Germline loops: CDR1 LNHNV, CDR2 YYDKDF (reference sequence). V gave up 0 bases and J gave up 7 bases, with 10 bases separating them. The CDR3 region has the DNA TGTGCCACCAGCAGAGAAGGGAGGGAAAATTCACCCCTCCACTTT. It codes for CATSREGRENSPLHF.

The rearrangement uses TRBV4-2 and TRBJ1-6; D not resolved. From germline, CDR1 is LGHNA and CDR2 YNFKEQ. V dropped 0 bases and J dropped 7 bases, with 16 bases sitting between them. This CDR3 region has 17 residues. For the CDR3, the DNA is TGTGCCAGCAGCCAAGATCTGGGCGGTATATTGAATTCACCCCTCCACTTT. Translated, it gives CASSQDLGGILNSPLHF.

This chain uses TRBV4-2 with TRBJ1-1; the match to TRBD1 covers 12 bases. The ends lost 4 bases at V and 5 bases at J; junction bases unmatched: 5. Germline-derived CDR1 and CDR2 are LGHNA and YNFKEQ. The CDR3 contains 15 residues. Here the CDR3 reads CASSRPGQGATEAFF. CDR3 DNA: TGTGCCAGCAGCCGGCCGGGACAGGGGGCAACTGAAGCTTTCTTT.

The J gene is TRBJ1-6, the V gene TRBV9; 10 positions match TRBD1. Trimming took 4 bases from V and 7 from J; bases not matched to a gene: 8. This CDR3 has 16 residues. Germline V gives CDR1 SGDLS, CDR2 YYNGEE. The CDR3 region is CASSPPGTGANSPLHF. The DNA for the CDR3 is TGTGCCAGCAGCCCCCCGGGGACAGGGGCAAATTCACCCCTCCACTTT. Full variable domain (rest looked up from reference TRBV9 and TRBJ1-6): DSGVTQTPKHLITATGQRVTLRCSPRSGDLSVYWYQQSLDQGLQFLIQYYNGEERAKGNILERFSAQQFPDLHSELNLSSLELGDSALYFCASSPPGTGANSPLHFGNGTRLTVT.

V and J are TRBV6-1 and TRBJ2-7, with a possible D match to TRBD2 (5 bases). Trimming pared 0 bases from V and 9 bases from J, leaving 12 bases between. CDR1 is MNHNS and CDR2 is SASEGT in the germline V gene. This CDR3 contains 13 residues. The chain's CDR3 is CASSEAALDGQYF. The DNA for the CDR3 is TGTGCCAGCAGTGAAGCGGCACTAGACGGGCAGTACTTC.

This sequence joins TRBV5-1 and TRBJ1-2, with a possible D match to TRBD1 (5 bases). The germline CDR1 and CDR2 sequences are SGHRS and YFSETQ. The V and J ends lost 4 bases and 3 bases respectively, with 10 bases between them. The CDR3 is 13 amino acids. The CDR3 region is CASSPPTDYGYTF. The CDR3 region has the DNA TGCGCCAGCAGCCCACCGACAGACTATGGCTACACCTTC.

This chain links TRBV30 with TRBJ2-2; no clear D. V lost 4 bases, J lost 4 bases, and 13 bases lay in between. Germline V CDR1 and CDR2: GTSNPN, SVGIG (reference sequence). There are 14 residues in the CDR3. The CDR3 here is CAWTRAPATGELFF. The CDR3, as DNA: TGTGCCTGGACCCGTGCACCAGCCACCGGGGAGCTGTTTTTT.

This sequence joins TRBV5-1 and TRBJ2-7, with D tentatively TRBD1 (5 bases). Per the germline V gene, CDR1 is SGHRS and CDR2 is YFSETQ. CDR3 length: 16 residues. V was shortened by 5 bases and J by 1 base, with 19 bases between the two germline ends. The CDR3 coding sequence is TGCGCCAGCAGTACCCAAGTTATGACAGCATCCTACGAGCAGTACTTC. This translates into CASSTQVMTASYEQYF.

The chain carries TRBV10-3 and TRBJ1-2; no clear D. Germline values: CDR1 ENHRY, CDR2 SYGVKD. This CDR3 is built from 12 residues. V gave up 2 bases and J gave up 8 bases, with 9 bases separating them. The CDR3 DNA reads TGTGCCATCAGTGAGGCCGGGGTCGGCTACACCTTC. Its protein is CAISEAGVGYTF.

This clone was seen only a few times. The chain is built from TRBV5-4 and TRBJ2-3, with D possibly being TRBD1 or TRBD2 (6 bases each). Between the trimmed V and J ends, which lost 0 bases and 5 bases, there was a span of 10 bases. The V gene's germline CDR1 is SGHNT and CDR2 YYREEE (reference sequence). CDR3 length: 14 residues. The CDR3 bases are TGTGCCAGCAGCTTGGGGGGGGCCCAAGATACGCAGTATTTT. This sequence encodes CASSLGGAQDTQYF.

This clone was seen more than once but under ten times. V is TRBV30 and J is TRBJ2-7, with D perhaps being TRBD1 or TRBD2 (6 bases each). This CDR3 spans 17 amino acids. V gave up 0 bases and J gave up 3 bases, with 21 bases separating them. Germline V gene sequence: CDR1 GTSNPN, CDR2 SVGIG (reference sequence). CDR3 in amino acids: CAWSVTAWGAGGYEQYF. For the CDR3, the DNA is TGTGCCTGGAGTGTAACGGCTTGGGGGGCAGGCGGCTACGAGCAGTACTTC.

This chain connects TRBV5-1 to TRBJ2-3; D uncertain. The germline gives CDR1 SGHRS, CDR2 YFSETQ. Trimming removed 3 bases at V and 5 bases at J, with 7 bases between. The CDR3 consists of 12 residues. The DNA of the CDR3 is TGCGCCAGCAGCTCTTCCGGAGATACGCAGTATTTT. Translation gives CASSSSGDTQYF.

This clone turned up a few times. This chain links TRBV10-2 with TRBJ1-1; 10 bases are shared with TRBD1. Germline values: CDR1 WSHSY, CDR2 SAAADI. The junction had 1 base not matched to a gene; V was cut back by 2 bases and J by 4 bases. The CDR3 loop spans 14 amino acids. Written as DNA, the CDR3 is TGCGCCAGCAGTGAGCGGGACAGGGGCACTGAAGCTTTCTTT. Its protein is CASSERDRGTEAFF.

This clone showed up just a few times. The DNA for the CDR3 is TGCAGCGTAGGCCTGGGGGCCACTAATGAAAAACTGTTTTTT. The encoded protein is CSVGLGATNEKLFF. The gene calls are TRBV29-1 and TRBJ1-4, with D perhaps TRBD1 (6 bases). The germline V gene encodes CDR1 SQVTM and CDR2 ANQGSEA. Trimming shortened V by 6 bases and J by 2 bases, and 13 bases separated the two germline ends. The CDR3 covers 14 residues.

This clone has only one observation. The chain couples TRBV7-3 to TRBJ2-3; a possible D gene is TRBD1 (5 bases). Germline CDR1 is SGHTA and CDR2 is FQGTGA. Trimming took 5 bases from V and 5 from J, leaving 11 bases between them. This CDR3 region has 13 residues. The CDR3 loop is CASSPQGRDTQYF. The DNA of the CDR3 is TGTGCCAGCAGCCCGCAGGGCCGAGATACGCAGTATTTT. The complete variable domain, with remaining parts taken from reference TRBV7-3 and TRBJ2-3, reads GAGVSQTPSNKVTEKGKYVELRCDPISGHTALYWYRQSLGQGPEFLIYFQGTGAADDSGLPNDRFFAVRPEGSVSTLKIQRTERGDSAVYLCASSPQGRDTQYFGPGTRLTVL.

The gene calls are TRBV5-1 and TRBJ2-7, with D perhaps matching TRBD1 or TRBD2 (7 bases each). The germline V and J ends were trimmed by 1 base and 3 bases, with 11 bases remaining between them. The V gene's germline CDR1 is SGHRS and CDR2 YFSETQ. CDR3 length: 14 amino acids. CDR3 sequence: CASSLSGGVYEQYF. DNA for the CDR3: TGCGCCAGCAGCTTGTCAGGGGGGGTCTACGAGCAGTACTTC.

This clone occurred many times. This chain links TRBV12-5 with TRBJ2-1; D might be TRBD2 (6 bases). The length of the CDR3 is 15 residues. The germline V gene encodes CDR1 LGHNT and CDR2 FRNRAP. The V end lost 0 bases, the J end lost 5 bases, and 11 bases lay between the germline ends. CDR3 sequence: CASGLVVSGDNEQFF. The CDR3 nucleotides read TGTGCTAGTGGTTTGGTGGTATCGGGGGACAATGAGCAGTTCTTC.

This clone appeared a few times. The rearrangement uses TRBV7-9 and TRBJ1-6, with TRBD1 matching over 7 bases. Per the germline V gene, CDR1 is SEHNR and CDR2 is FQNEAQ (reference sequence). The J segment lost 7 bases and the V segment lost 2 bases, leaving 2 bases of the junction unmatched. This CDR3 has 14 amino acids. This CDR3 reads CASSLQGVNSPLHF. The CDR3 DNA reads as TGTGCCAGCAGCTTACAGGGGGTAAATTCACCCCTCCACTTT. Looking up the rest from reference TRBV7-9 and TRBJ1-6 gives the full variable domain: DTGVSQNPRHKITKRGQNVTFRCDPISEHNRLYWYRQTLGQGPEFLTYFQNEAQLEKSRLLSDRFSAERPKGSFSTLEIQRTEQGDSAMYLCASSLQGVNSPLHFGNGTRLTVT.

The chain employs TRBV6-1 and TRBJ1-2; D is unclear. Trimming shortened V by 5 bases and J by 2 bases, and 12 bases separated the two germline ends. Per germline, CDR1 MNHNS and CDR2 SASEGT. The CDR3 consists of 14 residues. The CDR3 DNA reads as TGTGCCAGCAGTCTCCATGGTGGAAACTATGGCTACACCTTC. It encodes CASSLHGGNYGYTF.

The chain links TRBV30 to TRBJ2-6; D might be TRBD2 (5 bases). The CDR3 is 18 amino acids. The ends were cut back, 0 bases at V and 0 bases at J, with 15 bases in the middle. Per the germline V gene, CDR1 is GTSNPN and CDR2 is SVGIG (reference sequence). CDR3 coding DNA: TGTGCCTGGAGTGTAAAGGGTAGAGGGCTCTCTGGGGCCAACGTCCTGACTTTC. Protein sequence: CAWSVKGRGLSGANVLTF.

V usage is TRBV4-3 and J usage is TRBJ2-2, with TRBD1 as a possible D gene (6 bases). The CDR3 is 16 residues long. Germline V gives CDR1 LGHNA, CDR2 YSLEER. V dropped 0 bases and J dropped 4 bases, with 12 bases sitting between them. CDR3 nucleotides: TGCGCCAGCAGCCAAGAGACAGGACCACCCACCGGGGAGCTGTTTTTT. This translates into CASSQETGPPTGELFF.

The J gene is TRBJ1-6, the V gene TRBV25-1; D not resolved. V was shortened by 2 bases and J by 5 bases, with 13 bases between the two germline ends. Germline lookup yields CDR1 MGHDK and CDR2 SYGVNS. This CDR3 has 16 residues. The CDR3 loop reads CASSEARRPHNSPLHF. For the CDR3, the DNA is TGTGCCAGCAGTGAAGCGAGGCGTCCCCATAATTCACCCCTCCACTTT.

In its sample, this clone ranks as medium-sized. The V gene is TRBV19, the J gene TRBJ2-2; 7 bases map to TRBD1. The CDR3 is made up of 14 amino acids. Germline V CDR1 and CDR2: LNHDA, SQIVND (reference sequence). The V gene end was trimmed by 2 bases and the J gene end by 6 bases; junction bases not matched to a gene: 3. The CDR3 reads CASSIPGTAGELFF. For the CDR3, the DNA is TGTGCCAGTAGTATACCAGGGACAGCCGGGGAGCTGTTTTTT.

The chain has TRBV10-3 and TRBJ2-7; TRBD2 agrees at 10 bases. Germline CDR1 reads ENHRY; CDR2 reads SYGVKD. The CDR3 runs 14 residues. The V gene end was trimmed by 6 bases and the J gene end by 2 bases; junction bases not matched to a gene: 4. CDR3 nucleotides: TGTGCCATCAGCGGACTAGCGGAAACCTACGAGCAGTACTTC. This sequence encodes CAISGLAETYEQYF.

The rearrangement joins TRBV25-1 to TRBJ2-1; D might be TRBD2 (6 bases). In germline, CDR1 is MGHDK, CDR2 SYGVNS. Trimming pared 2 bases from V and 9 bases from J, leaving 17 bases between. CDR3 length equals 15 residues. CDR3 in amino acids: CASSEPRLGGGEQFF. Here the CDR3 DNA reads TGTGCCAGCAGTGAACCCCGCCTGGGGGGAGGTGAGCAGTTCTTC.

The V call is TRBV7-2, the J call TRBJ2-2; D gene unclear. Deletions cut 5 bases from V and 0 bases from J, with 10 bases between. The CDR3 is 15 amino acids. CDR1 is SGHTA and CDR2 is FQGNSA in the germline V gene. The CDR3 protein is CASSPLASNTGELFF. The CDR3 DNA reads TGTGCCAGCAGCCCTCTGGCCTCGAACACCGGGGAGCTGTTTTTT.

This clone occurred a few times. The chain recombines TRBV30 with TRBJ2-7; tentatively, D is TRBD2 (7 bases). Trimming cost V 0 bases and J 1 base, with 16 bases left between them. Germline V lookup: CDR1 GTSNPN, CDR2 SVGIG (reference sequence). The CDR3 consists of 16 residues. CDR3 DNA sequence: TGTGCCTGGAGTGTACGGGGCGGGGGCCTTTCCTACGAGCAGTACTTC. As protein: CAWSVRGGGLSYEQYF.

The chain employs TRBV29-1 and TRBJ1-5, with D possibly being TRBD1 (6 bases). This CDR3 is 13 amino acids long. Germline V gene lookup returns CDR1 SQVTM and CDR2 ANQGSEA. Trimming pared 4 bases from V and 6 bases from J, leaving 13 bases between. CDR3 amino acids: CSVASGVGQPQHF. CDR3 DNA: TGCAGCGTTGCGTCAGGGGTAGGTCAGCCCCAGCATTTT.

A word on this clone: This same CDR3 is encoded by further DNA sequences in the sample. The CDR3 DNA reads as TGCAGCGTTGAAGAAGGCAGGGTGACTGAAGCTTTCTTT. Amino acids: CSVEEGRVTEAFF. The chain links TRBV29-1 to TRBJ1-1; possibly TRBD1 for D (5 bases). The length of the CDR3 is 13 residues. Germline V gives CDR1 SQVTM, CDR2 ANQGSEA. V was shortened by 0 bases and J by 5 bases, with 10 bases between the two germline ends.